This T cell receptor beta chain was recovered during a study of vaccination and CD4 T cells after COVID-19. Study in general: Convalescents were six males and four females, two of them Hispanic.

Deletions cut 8 bases from V and 2 bases from J, with 9 bases between. This CDR3 region has 12 residues. CDR1 ENHRY and CDR2 SYGVKD come from the germline V gene. Comment on this clonotype: Its antigen is not known.

The time point was: late sampling 161 to 241 days after vaccination in a few convalescent patients. Documented treatment: roughly ten-day PBMC culture with coronavirus spike peptide pools or control peptides (ViraFEST assay). Points from the study as a whole: Looking at convalescent patients, 304 of their 307 vaccine-specific clones were spike mono-reactive. Median numbers of SARS-CoV-2-reactive clonotypes increased from roughly 22 to 38 (not a significant change).

The study sequenced cultured CD4+ T cell DNA using the Oncomine TCR Beta short-read assay. TCRdb reanalysed the PCR reads using MiXCR and keeps one entry per CDR3 protein. Among about 16,000 distinct CDR3 sequences listed, under 55% were seen once. The TCR comes from a human donor who had recovered from COVID-19. The chain recombines TRBV10-3 with TRBJ2-5, with D possibly matching TRBD2 (6 bases). This material consisted of CD4+ T cells from blood, cultured in vitro, taken about 7 months after SARS-CoV-2 vaccination. CDR3 in amino acids: CAIRGGQETQYF. The DNA for the CDR3 is TGTGCCATCCGGGGAGGACAAGAGACCCAGTACTTC.